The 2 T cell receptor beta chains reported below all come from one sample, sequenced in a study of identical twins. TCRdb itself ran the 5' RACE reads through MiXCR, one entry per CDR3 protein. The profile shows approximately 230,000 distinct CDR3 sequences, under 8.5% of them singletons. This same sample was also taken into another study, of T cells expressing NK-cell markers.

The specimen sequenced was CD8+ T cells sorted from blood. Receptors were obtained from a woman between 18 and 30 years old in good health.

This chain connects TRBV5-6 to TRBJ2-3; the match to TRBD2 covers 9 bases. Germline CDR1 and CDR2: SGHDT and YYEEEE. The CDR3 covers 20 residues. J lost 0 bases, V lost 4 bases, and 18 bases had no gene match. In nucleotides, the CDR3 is TGTGCCAGCAGCCCCTGGGACCGGACTAGCGCCCTGACTAGCACAGATACGCAGTATTTT. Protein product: CASSPWDRTSALTSTDTQYF.

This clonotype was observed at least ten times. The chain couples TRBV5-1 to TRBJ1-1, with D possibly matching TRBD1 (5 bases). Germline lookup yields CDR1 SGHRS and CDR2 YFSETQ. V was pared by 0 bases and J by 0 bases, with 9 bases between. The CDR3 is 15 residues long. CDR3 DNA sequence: TGCGCCAGCAGCTTGGATCTGGGGCTGAACACTGAAGCTTTCTTT. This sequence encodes CASSLDLGLNTEAFF.